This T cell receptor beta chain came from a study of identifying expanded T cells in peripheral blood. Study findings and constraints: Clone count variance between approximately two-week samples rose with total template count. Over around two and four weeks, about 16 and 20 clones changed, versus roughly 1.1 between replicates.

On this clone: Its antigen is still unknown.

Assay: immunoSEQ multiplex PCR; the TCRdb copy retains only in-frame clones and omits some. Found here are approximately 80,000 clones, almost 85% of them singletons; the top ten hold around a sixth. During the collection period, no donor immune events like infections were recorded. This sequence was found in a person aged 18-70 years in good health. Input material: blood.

CDR3 sequence reads: CASSLFSGRGEYEQYF. The DNA of the CDR3 is TGCGCCAGCAGCTTATTCAGCGGGAGGGGGGAGTACGAGCAGTACTTC. The chain has TRBV5-1 and TRBJ2-7; 10 positions agree with TRBD2. The CDR3 totals 16 residues. The V and J ends lost 2 bases and 4 bases, in that order; junction bases with no gene match: 9. Germline lookup yields CDR1 SGHRS and CDR2 YFSETQ.